A single sample gave rise to the 9 T cell receptor beta chains below, sequenced in a study of T cell changes during pregnancy in multiple sclerosis. Data came from immunoSEQ multiplex PCR; TCRdb stores just in-frame clones and leaves some out. This table has approximately 24,000 clones, more than 90% appearing once. Specimen: CD8+ T cells from peripheral blood mononuclear cells, collected in the third trimester of pregnancy. The source of these receptors is a female donor in good health, enrolled as a control in a pregnancy study.

The chain uses TRBV19 and TRBJ1-4; 8 nucleotides line up with TRBD1. This CDR3 has 13 amino acids. From germline, CDR1 is LNHDA and CDR2 SQIVND (reference sequence). V was clipped by 6 bases and J by 6 bases; unmatched bases: 3. This CDR3 is CASRTGEYEKLFF. DNA of the CDR3: TGTGCCAGTAGGACAGGGGAATATGAAAAACTGTTTTTT. The whole variable domain, remainder taken from reference TRBV19 and TRBJ1-4, is DGGITQSPKYLFRKEGQNVTLSCEQNLNHDAMYWYRQDPGQGLRLIYYSQIVNDFQKGDIAEGYSVSREKKESFPLTVTSAQKNPTAFYLCASRTGEYEKLFFGSGTQLSVL.

The rearrangement joins TRBV6-4 to TRBJ2-7, with TRBD2 matching over 10 bases. The CDR3 has 15 amino acids. Trimming removed 4 bases from V and 2 bases from J; junction bases left unmatched: 5. Germline CDR1 is MRHNA and CDR2 is SNTAGT. The CDR3 nucleotides read TGTGCCAGCAGTGTCTTAGCGGGGGGAACCTACGAGCAGTACTTC. Its translation: CASSVLAGGTYEQYF.

This clone was counted a few times. The chain joins TRBV15 to TRBJ1-1; D remains ambiguous. From germline, CDR1 is LNHNV and CDR2 YYDKDF (reference sequence). V lost 5 bases, J lost 1 base, and 11 bases lay in between. The CDR3 is 14 amino acids. CDR3 nucleotides: TGTGCCACCAGCTCGGTCCCGGGGAACACTGAAGCTTTCTTT. The encoded protein is CATSSVPGNTEAFF.

The genes are TRBV6-1 and TRBJ2-7, with TRBD2 identical over 9 bases. The ends lost 3 bases at V and 5 bases at J; junction bases unmatched: 5. This CDR3 contains 14 residues. From germline, CDR1 is MNHNS and CDR2 SASEGT. CDR3 amino acids: CASSELAGKHEQYF. DNA for the CDR3: TGTGCCAGCAGTGAGCTAGCGGGAAAACACGAGCAGTACTTC.

The V gene is TRBV13, the J gene TRBJ1-5, with 10 bases matching TRBD1. The CDR3 length is 15 residues. Trimming at V came to 5 bases and at J to 5 bases, leaving 6 bases not matched to a gene. Germline V gene sequence: CDR1 PRHDT, CDR2 FYEKMQ (reference sequence). The CDR3 DNA reads TGTGCCAGCAGCCAGGACAGGGGGAGCGATCAGCCCCAGCATTTT. The encoded protein is CASSQDRGSDQPQHF.

This chain uses TRBV4-1 with TRBJ2-7, with 9 positions matching TRBD1. CDR1 is MGHRA and CDR2 is YSYEKL in the germline V gene. The CDR3 has 17 amino acids. V lost 3 bases to trimming and J lost 4 bases; unmatched junction nucleotides: 13. CDR3 sequence: CASSQGHSTGGFYEQYF. The CDR3 DNA reads as TGCGCCAGCAGCCAGGGTCATAGTACAGGGGGCTTTTACGAGCAGTACTTC.

The chain links TRBV6-1 to TRBJ2-5; TRBD2 might be the D (5 bases). The germline V and J ends were trimmed by 4 bases and 2 bases, with 20 bases remaining between them. Germline CDR1 reads MNHNS; CDR2 reads SASEGT. The CDR3 is 17 residues long. For the CDR3, the DNA is TGTGCCAGCAGTGGGCCGTCGGCGGGCAACCTGCAAGAGACCCAGTACTTC. This sequence encodes CASSGPSAGNLQETQYF.

CDR3 loop: CASSLMDSYGYTF. In DNA form, the CDR3 reads TGCGCCAGCAGCTTGATGGACAGCTATGGCTACACCTTC. V usage is TRBV5-1 and J usage is TRBJ1-2; the D gene is possibly TRBD1 (6 bases). V lost 1 base and J 4 bases, leaving 8 bases between the germline ends. CDR3 length: 13 amino acids. The germline V gene encodes CDR1 SGHRS and CDR2 YFSETQ.

The rearrangement links TRBV7-9 to TRBJ2-7, with D possibly TRBD2 on 6 matching bases. The CDR3 loop spans 16 amino acids. V lost 5 bases, J lost 4 bases, and 21 bases lay in between. Germline V gene sequence: CDR1 SEHNR, CDR2 FQNEAQ (reference sequence). The CDR3 region has the DNA TGTGCCAGCAGCCTAGGAAGGGGACTCCAATTTTACGAGCAGTACTTC. Its protein product is CASSLGRGLQFYEQYF.